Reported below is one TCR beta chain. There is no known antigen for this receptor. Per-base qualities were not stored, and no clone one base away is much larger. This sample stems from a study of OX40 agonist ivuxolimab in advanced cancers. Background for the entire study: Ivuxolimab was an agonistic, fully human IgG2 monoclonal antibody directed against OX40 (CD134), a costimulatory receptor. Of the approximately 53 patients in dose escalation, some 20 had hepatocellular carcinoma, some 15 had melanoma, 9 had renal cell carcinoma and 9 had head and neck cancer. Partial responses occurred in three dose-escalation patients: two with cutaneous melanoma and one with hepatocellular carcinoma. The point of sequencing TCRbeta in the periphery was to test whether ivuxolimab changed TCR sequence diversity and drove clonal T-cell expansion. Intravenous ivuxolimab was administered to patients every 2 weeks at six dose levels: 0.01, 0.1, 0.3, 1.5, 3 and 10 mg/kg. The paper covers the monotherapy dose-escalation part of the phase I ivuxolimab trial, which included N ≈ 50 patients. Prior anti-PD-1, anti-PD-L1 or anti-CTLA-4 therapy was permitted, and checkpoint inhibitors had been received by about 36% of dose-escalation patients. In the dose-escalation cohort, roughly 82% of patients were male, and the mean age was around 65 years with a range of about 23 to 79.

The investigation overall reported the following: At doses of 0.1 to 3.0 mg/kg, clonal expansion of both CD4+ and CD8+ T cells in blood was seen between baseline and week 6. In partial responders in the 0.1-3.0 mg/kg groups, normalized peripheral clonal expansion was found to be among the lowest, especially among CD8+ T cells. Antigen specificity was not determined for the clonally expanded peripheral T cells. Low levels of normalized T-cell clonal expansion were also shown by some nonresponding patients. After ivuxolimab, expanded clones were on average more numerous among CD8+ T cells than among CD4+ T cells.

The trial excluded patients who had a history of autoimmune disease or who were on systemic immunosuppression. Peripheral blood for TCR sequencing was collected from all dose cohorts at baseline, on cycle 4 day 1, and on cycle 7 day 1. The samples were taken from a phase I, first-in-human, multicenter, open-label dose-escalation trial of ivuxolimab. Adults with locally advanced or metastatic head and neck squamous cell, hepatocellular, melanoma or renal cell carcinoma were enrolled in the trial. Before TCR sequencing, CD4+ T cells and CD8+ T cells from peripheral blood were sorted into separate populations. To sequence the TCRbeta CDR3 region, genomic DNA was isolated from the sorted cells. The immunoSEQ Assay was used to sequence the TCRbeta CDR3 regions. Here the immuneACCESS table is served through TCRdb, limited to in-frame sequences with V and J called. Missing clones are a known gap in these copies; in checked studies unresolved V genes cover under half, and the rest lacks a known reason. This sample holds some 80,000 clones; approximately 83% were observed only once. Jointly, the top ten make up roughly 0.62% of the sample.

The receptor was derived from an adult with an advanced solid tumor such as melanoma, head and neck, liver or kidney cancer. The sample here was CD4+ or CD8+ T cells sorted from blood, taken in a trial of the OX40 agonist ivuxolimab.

The CDR3 in this case is CASRTGGNEQYF. The bases are TGTGCCTCCAGGACAGGGGGAAACGAGCAGTACTTC. Rearrangement joined TRBV6-1 to TRBJ2-7; TRBD1 aligns with 10 central bases. Taken from cysteine to phenylalanine, the CDR3 has 12 residues. Left in the record is the CDR3 DNA by itself, 36 bases read in frame from the first base. The CDR1 and CDR2 encoded by the germline V gene are MNHNS and SASEGT. Unmatched junction bases come to 6, with V trimmed by 11 bases and J by 5 bases.